A single sample is the source of the 23 T cell receptor beta chains below, sequenced in a study of T cells in Graves' hyperthyroidism and ophthalmopathy. There were TCR beta CDR3 regions amplified from RNA transcripts. The study used the HTBI primer set for a first-round RT-PCR of the TCR CDR3. TCRdb re-analysed the multiplex PCR reads in MiXCR, keeping a single row per CDR3 protein. The table has some 800,000 distinct CDR3 sequences, about two fifths seen once. Sample: blood. The receptor set was obtained from a young man with Graves' hyperthyroidism.

On this clonotype: A read error is likely, as this CDR3 ends without the conserved phenylalanine or tryptophan. The rearrangement uses TRBV7-3 and TRBJ2-7; D is possibly TRBD2 (6 bases). V was pared by 2 bases and J by 2 bases, with 10 bases between. CDR1 is SGHTA and CDR2 is FQGTGA in the germline V gene. This CDR3 is built from 14 residues. The CDR3 region is CASSLGTGTYEQYL. The CDR3 DNA reads as TGTGCCAGCAGCTTAGGGACTGGGACCTACGAGCAGTACCTC.

The V and J genes are TRBV29-1 and TRBJ2-6; possibly TRBD1 for D (5 bases). Germline-derived CDR1 and CDR2 are SQVTM and ANQGSEA. Deletions cut 8 bases from V and 1 base from J, with 15 bases between. The CDR3 runs 15 residues. Written as DNA, the CDR3 is TGCAGCCTATTAGATCAGGGATCTGGGGCCAACGTCCTGACTTTC. Protein product: CSLLDQGSGANVLTF.

This clonotype has a count of ten or more. The rearrangement links TRBV29-1 to TRBJ1-4; a possible D gene is TRBD1 (5 bases). The CDR3 length is 15 residues. Per germline, CDR1 SQVTM and CDR2 ANQGSEA. The germline V and J ends were trimmed by 5 bases and 7 bases, with 20 bases remaining between them. CDR3 sequence reads: CSVWGGGDPPEKLFF. DNA for the CDR3: TGCAGCGTTTGGGGAGGTGGGGACCCGCCTGAAAAACTGTTTTTT.

J is TRBJ1-2 and V is TRBV29-1; TRBD1 matches at 8 bases. Germline V gene lookup returns CDR1 SQVTM and CDR2 ANQGSEA. The CDR3 contains 12 residues. The CDR3 is CSDTDRDYGYTF. The CDR3 DNA reads TGCAGTGACACGGACAGGGACTATGGCTACACCTTC. Drawing the rest from reference TRBV29-1 and TRBJ1-2, the complete variable domain is SAVISQKPSRDICQRGTSLTIQCQVDSQVTMMFWYRQQPGQSLTLIATANQGSEATYESGFVIDKFPISRPNLTFSTLTVSNMSPEDSSIYLCSDTDRDYGYTFGSGTRLTVV.

Only a few counts were recorded for this clonotype. The chain is built from TRBV10-3 and TRBJ2-7; the match to TRBD2 covers 11 bases. V shed 0 bases, J shed 4 bases, and the junction held 5 bases outside the gene matches. The CDR3 totals 16 residues. CDR1 and CDR2 (germline): ENHRY, SYGVKD. CDR3 DNA sequence: TGTGCCATCAGTGAGTCCGGACTAGCGGGCCGTTACGAGCAGTACTTC. Amino acid sequence: CAISESGLAGRYEQYF.

The genes are TRBV5-1 and TRBJ1-1; D perhaps matches TRBD1 (5 bases). The CDR3 totals 15 residues. Trimming took 4 bases from V and 0 from J, leaving 13 bases between them. Per germline, CDR1 SGHRS and CDR2 YFSETQ. The CDR3 bases are TGCGCCAGCAGCCTCGCGGGACTCTTGAACACTGAAGCTTTCTTT. Its protein is CASSLAGLLNTEAFF.

The rearrangement uses TRBV7-6 and TRBJ2-3; perhaps TRBD2 as D (5 bases). Per the germline V gene, CDR1 is SGHVS and CDR2 is FNYEAQ. The V gene lost 0 bases and the J gene lost 2 bases, with 12 bases spanning the gap. The CDR3 has 16 amino acids. The CDR3 bases are TGTGCCAGCAGCTTAGCCTACGACGGGATCACAGATACGCAGTATTTT. Its protein is CASSLAYDGITDTQYF. Full variable domain (outside the CDR3, taken from reference TRBV7-6 and TRBJ2-3): GAGVSQSPRYKVTKRGQDVALRCDPISGHVSLYWYRQALGQGPEFLTYFNYEAQQDKSGLPNDRFSAERPEGSISTLTIQRTEQRDSAMYRCASSLAYDGITDTQYFGPGTRLTVL.

The CDR3 DNA reads as TGTGCCAGCCGCAAAGAGAGGAGCAATCAGCCCCAGCATTTT. Residues: CASRKERSNQPQHF. The gene calls are TRBV2 and TRBJ1-5; no clear D gene. The CDR3 is 14 amino acids. CDR1 is SNHLY and CDR2 is FYNNEI in the germline V gene. Deletions cut 8 bases from V and 1 base from J, with 12 bases between.

This chain links TRBV2 with TRBJ2-2, with 11 bases lining up with TRBD2. The CDR3 runs to 16 residues. Germline V lookup: CDR1 SNHLY, CDR2 FYNNEI. The J segment lost 3 bases and the V segment lost 5 bases, leaving 5 bases of the junction unmatched. The CDR3 spells CASSLGLAGHTGELFF. The CDR3 DNA is TGTGCCAGCAGTTTAGGACTAGCGGGCCACACCGGGGAGCTGTTTTTT.

The chain uses TRBV15 and TRBJ1-1, with 7 bases fitting TRBD1. V lost 3 bases to trimming and J lost 2 bases; unmatched junction nucleotides: 6. The CDR3 runs to 15 residues. Germline V gene data show CDR1 as LNHNV and CDR2 as YYDKDF (reference sequence). Written as DNA, the CDR3 is TGTGCCACCAGCAGTTGGGGACAGCTAAACACTGAAGCTTTCTTT. Translating it yields CATSSWGQLNTEAFF.

This chain joins TRBV7-9 and TRBJ2-7; the match to TRBD2 covers 10 bases. Unmatched junction bases numbered 6, after V lost 3 bases and J lost 1 base. The germline gives CDR1 SEHNR, CDR2 FQNEAQ (reference sequence). This CDR3 spans 16 amino acids. This CDR3 is CASSFSSGRGSYEQYF. CDR3 in DNA: TGTGCCAGCAGCTTTTCGAGCGGGAGGGGTTCCTACGAGCAGTACTTC.

The chain uses TRBV7-2 and TRBJ1-4; TRBD1 matches 7 bases. Germline CDR1 reads SGHTA; CDR2 reads FQGNSA. CDR3 length: 13 residues. Trimming removed 5 bases from V and 14 bases from J; junction bases left unmatched: 11. CDR3 in amino acids: CASSGRQGGNLFF. CDR3 in DNA: TGTGCCAGCAGCGGGAGACAGGGCGGAAACCTGTTTTTT. Full variable domain (remainder filled in from reference TRBV7-2 and TRBJ1-4): GAGVSQSPSNKVTEKGKDVELRCDPISGHTALYWYRQSLGQGLEFLIYFQGNSAPDKSGLPSDRFSAERTGGSVSTLTIQRTQQEDSAVYLCASSGRQGGNLFFGSGTQLSVL.

The chain employs TRBV29-1 and TRBJ2-2; TRBD1 or TRBD2 may be the D gene (6 bases each). Trimming removed 5 bases from V and 6 bases from J, with 19 bases in between. From germline, CDR1 is SQVTM and CDR2 ANQGSEA. The CDR3 extends over 15 amino acids. The DNA for the CDR3 is TGCAGCGTTCTAAACCCGGGGGCATGGTCCGGGGAGCTGTTTTTT. Its translation is CSVLNPGAWSGELFF.

The V and J genes are TRBV7-2 and TRBJ2-7; TRBD1 agrees at 12 bases. Germline CDR1 SGHTA, CDR2 FQGNSA. The CDR3 runs to 15 residues. Germline trimming cut 4 bases from V and 6 bases from J; bases unmatched to any gene: 7. CDR3 nucleotides: TGTGCCAGCAGCTGGGACGGGACAGGGGGCGGCGAGCAGTACTTC. Amino acids: CASSWDGTGGGEQYF.

This chain connects TRBV5-1 to TRBJ2-5; D remains unclear. V lost 4 bases and J 5 bases, leaving 15 bases between the germline ends. CDR1 is SGHRS and CDR2 is YFSETQ in the germline V gene. This CDR3 has 14 amino acids. The CDR3 spells CASSPLRLTETQYF. Here the CDR3 DNA reads TGCGCCAGCAGCCCCCTAAGGCTAACGGAGACCCAGTACTTC. Looking up the rest from reference TRBV5-1 and TRBJ2-5 gives the full variable domain: KAGVTQTPRYLIKTRGQQVTLSCSPISGHRSVSWYQQTPGQGLQFLFEYFSETQRNKGNFPGRFSGRQFSNSRSEMNVSTLELGDSALYLCASSPLRLTETQYFGPGTRLLVL.

This clonotype was observed at least ten times. V gene TRBV10-3 combines with J gene TRBJ2-5; the match to TRBD2 covers 8 bases. With V trimmed by 5 bases and J by 3 bases, 5 bases remained unmatched. CDR1 is ENHRY and CDR2 is SYGVKD in the germline V gene. CDR3 length: 14 amino acids. The CDR3 loop is CAISPGLAEETQYF. CDR3 DNA sequence: TGTGCCATCAGTCCTGGACTAGCTGAAGAGACCCAGTACTTC.

This clonotype was detected a few times. V gene TRBV12-3 or TRBV12-4 combines with J gene TRBJ1-1; D ambiguous. The CDR3 loop spans 13 amino acids. V lost 5 bases, J lost 1 base, and 8 bases lay in between. The CDR3 DNA follows: TGTGCCAGCAGTGGGAGTTCGAACACTGAAGCTTTCTTT. It translates to CASSGSSNTEAFF.

For this clonotype: This may be a read error, as it is one base from a much larger clone. V gene TRBV7-3 combines with J gene TRBJ2-5; TRBD1 is a possible D gene (6 bases). The V end was cut by 1 base, the J end by 3 bases, with 12 bases between. Per germline, CDR1 SGHTA and CDR2 FQGTGA. CDR3 size: 15 residues. The CDR3: CASSLRGQGKETQYF. The CDR3 bases are TGTGCCAGCAGCTTAAGGGGGCAGGGAAAAGAGACCCAGTACTTC. Full variable domain (rest looked up from reference TRBV7-3 and TRBJ2-5): GAGVSQTPSNKVTEKGKYVELRCDPISGHTALYWYRQSLGQGPEFLIYFQGTGAADDSGLPNDRFFAVRPEGSVSTLKIQRTERGDSAVYLCASSLRGQGKETQYFGPGTRLLVL.

This clonotype was seen ten or more times. The J gene is TRBJ2-6, the V gene TRBV7-8, with TRBD1 identical over 8 bases. Germline V lookup: CDR1 SGHVS, CDR2 FQNEAQ. This CDR3 spans 16 amino acids. The V gene end was trimmed by 10 bases and the J gene end by 0 bases; junction bases not matched to a gene: 8. The CDR3 bases are TGTGCCACCCGGACAGGGTATAGCTCTGGGGCCAACGTCCTGACTTTC. This translates into CATRTGYSSGANVLTF.

The genes are TRBV9 and TRBJ2-5, with D possibly matching TRBD1 (5 bases). V lost 7 bases, J lost 1 base, and 8 bases lay in between. There are 12 residues in the CDR3. Per the germline V gene, CDR1 is SGDLS and CDR2 is YYNGEE. The CDR3 loop is CASGHLQETQYF. In nucleotides, the CDR3 is TGTGCCAGCGGACACCTCCAAGAGACCCAGTACTTC.

V gene TRBV5-5 combines with J gene TRBJ1-5, with D perhaps matching TRBD1 (5 bases). CDR3 length: 15 amino acids. V gave up 0 bases and J gave up 6 bases, with 13 bases separating them. Per the germline V gene, CDR1 is SGHKS and CDR2 is YYEKEE (reference sequence). DNA for the CDR3: TGTGCCAGCAGCTTGGCTTCGGGGACTGGTCAGCCCCAGCATTTT. This gives the protein CASSLASGTGQPQHF.

This clonotype was counted at least ten times. J is TRBJ1-3 and V is TRBV7-2, with unresolved D. The CDR3 extends over 15 amino acids. CDR1 and CDR2 from the germline V gene are SGHTA and FQGNSA. V lost 5 bases, J lost 0 bases, and 11 bases lay in between. CDR3 sequence: CASSPRRSSGNTIYF. In DNA, the CDR3 is TGTGCCAGCAGCCCCCGTCGGTCCTCTGGAAACACCATATATTTT. The full variable domain, with the rest looked up from reference TRBV7-2 and TRBJ1-3, is GAGVSQSPSNKVTEKGKDVELRCDPISGHTALYWYRQSLGQGLEFLIYFQGNSAPDKSGLPSDRFSAERTGGSVSTLTIQRTQQEDSAVYLCASSPRRSSGNTIYFGEGSWLTVV.

Notes on this clonotype: The CDR3 ends on some other residue instead of the conserved phenylalanine or tryptophan, so this is likely a read error. The rearrangement joins TRBV11-3 to TRBJ2-7, with D possibly being TRBD2 (6 bases). The CDR3 spans 14 residues. Trimming removed 5 bases from V and 0 bases from J, with 11 bases in between. The germline V gene encodes CDR1 SGHNT and CDR2 YENEEA. In DNA, the CDR3 is TGTGCCAGCAGCCCCCGGGACTCCTCCTACGAGCAGTACCTA. This codes for CASSPRDSSYEQYL.